This passage covers 22 T cell receptor beta chains from one sample sequenced in a study of blood T cell repertoires in COVID-19. The data were produced by immunoSEQ multiplex PCR, yet TCRdb's version contains in-frame clones alone and is incomplete. The profile shows 150,000 to 200,000 clones, around three quarters of them singletons. Material: peripheral blood. These TCRs come from a man aged 60-69 years with active or convalescent COVID-19.

The chain has TRBV6-5 and TRBJ1-2; 7 nucleotides agree with TRBD1. The CDR3 is 14 residues long. The V gene's germline CDR1 is MNHEY and CDR2 SVGAGI. With V trimmed by 1 base and J by 4 bases, 3 bases remained unmatched. The CDR3 loop reads CASSYFQGGYGYTF. Here the CDR3 DNA reads TGTGCCAGCAGTTACTTTCAGGGGGGCTATGGCTACACCTTC.

The J gene is TRBJ1-5, the V gene TRBV10-3, with a weak D call TRBD1 (5 bases). Between the trimmed V and J ends, which lost 0 bases and 7 bases, there was a span of 16 bases. CDR3 length equals 16 residues. CDR1 and CDR2 (germline): ENHRY, SYGVKD. The CDR3 region has the DNA TGTGCCATCAGTGAGTCGACTCAGGGATTGGGGCAGCCCCAGCATTTT. Encoded protein: CAISESTQGLGQPQHF.

The chain links TRBV2 to TRBJ1-1, with 8 bases identical to TRBD1. After removal of 4 bases from V and 5 bases from J, the junction contained 6 bases not matched to a gene. The CDR3 covers 14 residues. CDR1 and CDR2 (germline): SNHLY, FYNNEI. The CDR3 DNA follows: TGTGCCAGCAGTGTACTCAGGGGGCAGACTGAAGCTTTCTTT. Amino acids: CASSVLRGQTEAFF. The entire variable domain, with the rest obtained from reference TRBV2 and TRBJ1-1, is as follows: EPEVTQTPSHQVTQMGQEVILRCVPISNHLYFYWYRQILGQKVEFLVSFYNNEISEKSEIFDDQFSVERPDGSNFTLKIRSTKLEDSAMYFCASSVLRGQTEAFFGQGTRLTVV.

This clone has only one observation. The chain employs TRBV24-1 and TRBJ1-2; 7 bases are shared with TRBD1. The CDR3 loop spans 14 amino acids. J lost 14 bases, V lost 3 bases, and 14 bases had no gene match. Germline CDR1 KGHDR, CDR2 SFDVKD. This CDR3 is CATSDPGQASGETF. The DNA for the CDR3 is TGTGCCACCAGTGATCCCGGACAGGCGTCTGGGGAAACCTTC.

V usage is TRBV5-4 and J usage is TRBJ1-2; TRBD1 matches 10 bases. The CDR3 is made up of 16 amino acids. The ends lost 4 bases at V and 4 bases at J; junction bases unmatched: 10. Germline values: CDR1 SGHNT, CDR2 YYREEE (reference sequence). The CDR3 sequence is CASSPTGGAGFYGYTF. The CDR3 DNA sequence: TGTGCCAGCAGCCCGACAGGGGGCGCGGGGTTCTATGGCTACACCTTC.

The chain employs TRBV7-8 and TRBJ2-5, with TRBD1 identical over 11 bases. From germline, CDR1 is SGHVS and CDR2 FQNEAQ. The CDR3 runs 16 residues. The J segment lost 5 bases and the V segment lost 5 bases, leaving 10 bases of the junction unmatched. CDR3 region: CASSVTGQGALETQYF. Here the CDR3 DNA reads TGTGCCAGCAGCGTAACCGGACAGGGGGCCCTTGAGACCCAGTACTTC.

The chain links TRBV19 to TRBJ2-5; 10 bases align to TRBD1. The CDR3 runs 14 residues. Germline V gene lookup returns CDR1 LNHDA and CDR2 SQIVND (reference sequence). V shed 3 bases, J shed 5 bases, and the junction held 3 bases outside the gene matches. The CDR3 loop is CASSMWDRGETQYF. In DNA form, the CDR3 reads TGTGCCAGTAGTATGTGGGACAGGGGTGAGACCCAGTACTTC.

V gene TRBV5-4 combines with J gene TRBJ2-1, with 7 bases lining up with TRBD2. V was clipped by 4 bases and J by 7 bases; unmatched bases: 5. The germline CDR1 and CDR2 sequences are SGHNT and YYREEE (reference sequence). The CDR3 is 13 residues long. The CDR3 loop is CASSPLGGNEQFF. The CDR3 nucleotides are TGTGCCAGCAGCCCCCTGGGGGGGAATGAGCAGTTCTTC.

The CDR3 bases are TGCGCCAGCAGCCCGGGACAGGGGGAGAACACTGAAGCTTTCTTT. Residues: CASSPGQGENTEAFF. V is TRBV5-1 and J is TRBJ1-1, with 11 nucleotides matching TRBD1. Unmatched junction bases numbered 3, after V lost 4 bases and J lost 1 base. Germline CDR1 is SGHRS and CDR2 is YFSETQ. The CDR3 consists of 15 residues.

The chain combines TRBV27 with TRBJ1-2; D is uncertain. Germline V gene data show CDR1 as MNHEY and CDR2 as SMNVEV (reference sequence). V was cut by 0 bases and J by 0 bases, with 8 bases left in between. This CDR3 spans 15 amino acids. The CDR3 nucleotides are TGTGCCAGCAGTTTATCCAGTAAAGCTAACTATGGCTACACCTTC. Residues: CASSLSSKANYGYTF.

This clone showed up just a few times. J is TRBJ2-7 and V is TRBV11-2; D is possibly TRBD1 (6 bases). Germline V gene sequence: CDR1 SGHAT, CDR2 FQNNGV. This CDR3 region has 13 residues. The V and J ends lost 5 bases and 2 bases respectively, with 10 bases between them. This chain's CDR3 is CASSTDSPYEQYF. As DNA, the CDR3 is TGTGCCAGCAGCACGGACAGTCCCTACGAGCAGTACTTC.

There are a few counts of this clone. The chain is built from TRBV6-2 or TRBV6-3 and TRBJ2-3, with 10 bases lining up with TRBD2. The CDR3 runs to 16 residues. The germline V gene has CDR1 MNHEY and CDR2 SVGEGT. V lost 6 bases, J lost 4 bases, and 10 bases stayed unmatched. CDR3 DNA: TGTGCCAGCAGCCGGCCGGGACTAGCGACGGCAGATACGCAGTATTTT. Translated: CASSRPGLATADTQYF.

Comment on this clone: This specimen includes other DNA sequences encoding the same CDR3. The chain combines TRBV5-1 with TRBJ2-7; D is unclear. The CDR3 totals 13 residues. Germline CDR1 is SGHRS and CDR2 is YFSETQ. Deletions cut 0 bases from V and 1 base from J, with 5 bases between. The CDR3 coding sequence is TGCGCCAGCAGCTTGGTCGGGTCCTACGAGCAGTACTTC. Its translation: CASSLVGSYEQYF.

V is TRBV19 and J is TRBJ1-5; D is perhaps TRBD1 (6 bases). Germline V gene sequence: CDR1 LNHDA, CDR2 SQIVND (reference sequence). CDR3 length equals 13 residues. Between the trimmed V and J ends, which lost 6 bases and 5 bases, there was a span of 11 bases. CDR3 protein: CASSDNRDQPQHF. The CDR3 DNA follows: TGTGCCAGTAGCGATAACAGGGATCAGCCCCAGCATTTT.

The chain uses TRBV30 and TRBJ2-7; possible D gene TRBD1, 6 bases. Germline CDR1 reads GTSNPN; CDR2 reads SVGIG (reference sequence). CDR3 size: 14 residues. The V gene lost 0 bases and the J gene lost 2 bases, with 11 bases spanning the gap. CDR3 protein: CAWSVGGYPYEQYF. The CDR3 bases are TGTGCCTGGAGTGTAGGGGGATACCCCTACGAGCAGTACTTC.

The J gene is TRBJ2-7, the V gene TRBV11-2, with unresolved D. There are 13 residues in the CDR3. The V end was cut by 5 bases, the J end by 6 bases, with 14 bases between. The germline gives CDR1 SGHAT, CDR2 FQNNGV. The CDR3 spells CASSLTNRVEQYF. The CDR3 DNA reads as TGTGCCAGCAGCCTGACCAATCGGGTCGAGCAGTACTTC.

The genes are TRBV6-5 and TRBJ2-6, with D unresolved. The CDR3 extends over 15 amino acids. CDR1 and CDR2 (germline): MNHEY, SVGAGI. Trimming cost V 9 bases and J 0 bases, with 12 bases left between them. CDR3 coding DNA: TGTGCCAGTAACTACGCTTTCTCTGGGGCCAACGTCCTGACTTTC. It yields the protein CASNYAFSGANVLTF.

The CDR3 DNA reads as TGTGCCAGCAGTTTGGAAGGTAGCGGTTACAATGAGCAGTTCTTC. Protein: CASSLEGSGYNEQFF. The chain combines TRBV28 with TRBJ2-1; tentative D call: TRBD2 (6 bases). The germline V gene encodes CDR1 MDHEN and CDR2 SYDVKM. The CDR3 is made up of 15 amino acids. V dropped 3 bases and J dropped 4 bases, with 13 bases sitting between them.

This chain connects TRBV25-1 to TRBJ2-5, with TRBD2 identical over 13 bases. This CDR3 contains 17 residues. Trimming at V came to 0 bases and at J to 1 base, leaving 2 bases not matched to a gene. Germline CDR1 is MGHDK and CDR2 is SYGVNS. In nucleotides, the CDR3 is TGTGCCAGCAGTGAATATCGGACTAGCGGGAGCCAAGAGACCCAGTACTTC. Translated: CASSEYRTSGSQETQYF. The complete variable domain, with remaining parts taken from reference TRBV25-1 and TRBJ2-5, reads EADIYQTPRYLVIGTGKKITLECSQTMGHDKMYWYQQDPGMELHLIHYSYGVNSTEKGDLSSESTVSRIRTEHFPLTLESARPSHTSQYLCASSEYRTSGSQETQYFGPGTRLLVL.

The gene calls are TRBV2 and TRBJ1-2, with 9 bases fitting TRBD1. The germline V gene encodes CDR1 SNHLY and CDR2 FYNNEI. The V and J ends lost 5 bases and 5 bases, in that order; junction bases with no gene match: 3. This CDR3 comprises 13 residues. The CDR3 DNA reads as TGTGCCAGCAGTTTCGACAGGGGGTATGGCTACACCTTC. Translation gives CASSFDRGYGYTF. Complete variable domain (other parts from reference TRBV2 and TRBJ1-2): EPEVTQTPSHQVTQMGQEVILRCVPISNHLYFYWYRQILGQKVEFLVSFYNNEISEKSEIFDDQFSVERPDGSNFTLKIRSTKLEDSAMYFCASSFDRGYGYTFGSGTRLTVV.

This chain links TRBV4-3 with TRBJ1-1; TRBD1 matches at 7 bases. With 0 bases clipped from V and 4 bases from J, the junction kept 11 bases outside the gene matches. Per germline, CDR1 LGHNA and CDR2 YSLEER. This CDR3 spans 17 amino acids. The CDR3 DNA reads as TGCGCCAGCAGCCAAGAAGACAGGGCATCTGGGGCCACTGAAGCTTTCTTT. This encodes CASSQEDRASGATEAFF.

The V call is TRBV5-1, the J call TRBJ1-2; TRBD1 matches 11 bases. V dropped 0 bases and J dropped 5; count of bases not matched to a gene: 12. This CDR3 region has 18 residues. Germline V CDR1 and CDR2: SGHRS, YFSETQ. The CDR3 sequence is CASSLGHGQGARFYGYTF. In DNA form, the CDR3 reads TGCGCCAGCAGCTTGGGACACGGACAGGGGGCCCGTTTTTATGGCTACACCTTC.